This is a list of T cell receptor beta chains from one sample in a study of blood T cell repertoires in COVID-19. The protocol was immunoSEQ multiplex PCR, while the TCRdb copy is restricted to in-frame clones and leaves out a portion. The data hold a few hundred thousand clones, with over 75% observed a single time. Input material: PBMCs or T cells enriched from blood (not recorded which). The receptors shown here come from a young woman who had recovered from COVID-19. Both conserved end residues are part of each CDR3. A D gene is named only where the DNA matches it firmly. Only some rows state a clone size, as once, few, many or a class for expanded clones.

cdr3_nt cdr3_aa v_call clone_size j_call d_call
TGTGCCAGCAGCTTCAATAACTATGGCTACACCTTC CASSFNNYGYTF TRBV11-1 . TRBJ1-2 .
TGTGCCATCAGTGAGTCGGGGGGTGATTATCAGCCCCAGCATTTT CAISESGGDYQPQHF TRBV10-3 once TRBJ1-5 .
TGCGCCAGCAGCCAAGGTCTGTCAGTCTATGGCTACACCTTC CASSQGLSVYGYTF TRBV4-1 . TRBJ1-2 .
TGTGCCAGCAGTTCCCCGTGGGGGGGCTACGAGCAGTACTTC CASSSPWGGYEQYF TRBV28 . TRBJ2-7 TRBD2
TGTGCCTGGAGTGTCCGAGGGACAGGGGGGTCGATGAACACTGAAGCTTTCTTT CAWSVRGTGGSMNTEAFF TRBV30 . TRBJ1-1 TRBD1
TGTGCCAGCAGCTTCGGGGACAGGGCCGTCTACGAGCAGTACTTC CASSFGDRAVYEQYF TRBV11-2 once TRBJ2-7 TRBD1
TGCGCCAGCAGCCACTACAAGGGACTAGCGGGGGGGCCCCCAGATACGCAGTATTTT CASSHYKGLAGGPPDTQYF TRBV4-1 . TRBJ2-3 TRBD2
TGTGCCAGCAGCCAGACAGAGAGGCATGGCTACACCTTC CASSQTERHGYTF TRBV5-4 . TRBJ1-2 .
TGTGCCAGCAGTTTACGGGCAGGGGGCCCGAATGCACCCCTCCACTTT CASSLRAGGPNAPLHF TRBV27 . TRBJ1-6 TRBD1
TGTGCCAGCAGTGCCGGGGGACTTAGTGGGACCCAGTACTTC CASSAGGLSGTQYF TRBV3-1/TRBV3-2 . TRBJ2-5 .
TGTGCCAGCAGTCAGACAGGCAATGAGCAGTTCTTC CASSQTGNEQFF TRBV27 once TRBJ2-1 .
TGTGCCAGCAGCCCCTATACAGGGTCCGGGGAGCTGTTTTTT CASSPYTGSGELFF TRBV11-2 . TRBJ2-2 .
TGTGCCAGCAGTATACAGGGAACCTATGGCTACACCTTC CASSIQGTYGYTF TRBV28 . TRBJ1-2 .
TGTGCCAGCAGTTTATCAGGGCCCGGGGAGCTGTTTTTT CASSLSGPGELFF TRBV6-5 . TRBJ2-2 .
TGTGCCAGCAGTCCAGGGATAAACACTGAAGCTTTCTTT CASSPGINTEAFF TRBV28 . TRBJ1-1 .
TGTGCCAGCAGCCCCCAGTTGACAGATACGCAGTATTTT CASSPQLTDTQYF TRBV11-3 few TRBJ2-3 .
TGTGCCAGCAGTTTAGGGGGGACAGGGGACACTGAAGCTTTCTTT CASSLGGTGDTEAFF TRBV28 . TRBJ1-1 TRBD1
TGCAGCGTTGTGCATTCGGGTAACGGGGAGCTGTTTTTT CSVVHSGNGELFF TRBV29-1 . TRBJ2-2 .
TGTGCCTGGAGTGTATTAGGTCCCAAAAGTCCCGGGACAGGGATGAATTCACCCCTCCACTTT CAWSVLGPKSPGTGMNSPLHF TRBV30 once TRBJ1-6 TRBD1
TGTGCCAGCACGTTGGACACAGGGCGGACTGAAGCTTTCTTT CASTLDTGRTEAFF TRBV5-6 . TRBJ1-1 .
TGTGCCAGCAGCCTTTATTCAGGGGTTCTTGGAAACACCATATATTTT CASSLYSGVLGNTIYF TRBV3-1/TRBV3-2 . TRBJ1-3 .
TGTGCCACCCGCCCGGAGCCCCTCTCTGGAAACACCATATATTTT CATRPEPLSGNTIYF TRBV6-5 . TRBJ1-3 .
TGCGCCAGCTCTAGGACTAGCGGTGGCACAGATACGCAGTATTTT CASSRTSGGTDTQYF TRBV5-1 . TRBJ2-3 TRBD2
TGTGCCAGTAGTTACAGGACAGGGAGAGAGACCCAGTACTTC CASSYRTGRETQYF TRBV19 . TRBJ2-5 TRBD1
TGTGCCAGCAGTCTTCCAGGGGGCTCTGGCTACACCTTC CASSLPGGSGYTF TRBV5-6 . TRBJ1-2 TRBD1
TGTGCCAGCAGCTTGTCTGGGTTGTTACTAATTCGTGATGAAAAACTGTTTTTT CASSLSGLLLIRDEKLFF TRBV5-6 . TRBJ1-4 .
TGTGCCATCAGTGAGCAGGGTCCCGGAAACACCATATATTTT CAISEQGPGNTIYF TRBV10-3 . TRBJ1-3 .
TGTGCCAGCAGCTCATACGTCGGGGGCTACACCTTC CASSSYVGGYTF TRBV7-9 . TRBJ1-2 .
TGTGCCAGCAGTTTATCAGGGGACAAAAACATTCAGTACTTC CASSLSGDKNIQYF TRBV27 . TRBJ2-4 .
TGTGCCAGCTCCTCGAACGAGGGCGGGCCTTCGTGGCCTTTCTTT CASSSNEGGPSWPFF TRBV18 . TRBJ1-1 .
TGCAGTGCTAGTAGCGGGGGTGATCAGCCCCAGCATTTT CSASSGGDQPQHF TRBV20-1 . TRBJ1-5 .
TGCAGTGCTAGTGGACAGCTAAACACTGAAGCTTTCTTT CSASGQLNTEAFF TRBV20-1 . TRBJ1-1 .
TGTGCCAGCAGGCCTAACTACGTCTCCTACAATGAGCAGTTCTTC CASRPNYVSYNEQFF TRBV7-6 . TRBJ2-1 .
TGTGCCAGCAGTTACGGGCGGAGGGGAGAGACCCAGTACTTC CASSYGRRGETQYF TRBV6-5 . TRBJ2-5 .
TGTGCCAGCAGCTTTAGCCAGGGATCATACGAGCAGTACTTC CASSFSQGSYEQYF TRBV13 . TRBJ2-7 .
TGCGCCAGCAGCTTGTACTCGAGAGAGACCCAGTACTTC CASSLYSRETQYF TRBV5-1 once TRBJ2-5 .
TGTGCCAGCAGCTTAGGGCAGGGGGCTGGCAATGAGCAGTTCTTC CASSLGQGAGNEQFF TRBV7-8 . TRBJ2-1 TRBD1
TGTGCCAGCAGTGAACAGGGGATTCGGCCCCAGCATTTT CASSEQGIRPQHF TRBV28 . TRBJ1-5 TRBD1
TGTGCCAGCAGGGCCCTACCCCTGACAGGGTTTAAAGGATTTTCACCCCTCCACTTT CASRALPLTGFKGFSPLHF TRBV28 . TRBJ1-6 TRBD1
TGTGCCAGCAGCCCCTTGGCTAGCGGCCAAGAGACCCAGTACTTC CASSPLASGQETQYF TRBV3-1/TRBV3-2 . TRBJ2-5 TRBD2
TGTGCCAGCAGTTATACCTCGGCTGGGGCCAACGTCCTGACTTTC CASSYTSAGANVLTF TRBV6-5 . TRBJ2-6 .
TGTGCCAGCAGCTTAAAGGGACAACCTACAACTAATGAAAAACTGTTTTTT CASSLKGQPTTNEKLFF TRBV11-3 . TRBJ1-4 .
TGTGCCAGCAGTGAGGTTAGCGGGGGCCCCTCCTACAATGAGCAGTTCTTC CASSEVSGGPSYNEQFF TRBV2 . TRBJ2-1 TRBD2
TGTGCCAGTAGTAATCCTCCGGGGAGGATGAACACTGAAGCTTTCTTT CASSNPPGRMNTEAFF TRBV19 . TRBJ1-1 .
TGTGCCAGTAGTACGACAGCCGCAGCTAATGAAAAACTGTTTTTT CASSTTAAANEKLFF TRBV19 few TRBJ1-4 .
TGTGCCAGCTCACCACCCCTCAACGGGACTATCAACAGGTCCTACAATGAGCAGTTCTTC CASSPPLNGTINRSYNEQFF TRBV18 . TRBJ2-1 TRBD2
TGTGCCAGCAGCTTGAGCCTAGCGTTTGGGGAGACCCAGTACTTC CASSLSLAFGETQYF TRBV5-8 . TRBJ2-5 .
TGTGCCAGTAGAAACAGTATGAACACTGAAGCTTTCTTT CASRNSMNTEAFF TRBV12-3/TRBV12-4 . TRBJ1-1 .
TGTGCCACCAGTGATTTCGGACTAGCGGGTCCAAATGTGGATACGCAGTATTTT CATSDFGLAGPNVDTQYF TRBV24-1 once TRBJ2-3 TRBD2
TGTGCCAGCAGCTCCGGGGTCTATAGCACAGATACGCAGTATTTT CASSSGVYSTDTQYF TRBV5-5 . TRBJ2-3 .
TGTGCCAGCAGCCAAGGACCCGGGTTTGCGTCCCAGTACTTC CASSQGPGFASQYF TRBV14 . TRBJ2-5 .
TGTGCCAGCAGCGAGGGACTAGCGGGGGGCACAGATACGCAGTATTTT CASSEGLAGGTDTQYF TRBV2 once TRBJ2-3 TRBD2
TGCGCCAGCAGCAACCGGGACAGGGGAAAGTCCGGGGAGCTGTTTTTT CASSNRDRGKSGELFF TRBV5-1 . TRBJ2-2 TRBD1
TGTGCCAGCAGGACAGATAGCAATCAGCCCCAGCATTTT CASRTDSNQPQHF TRBV6-5 few TRBJ1-5 .
TGTGCCAGCAGTGAACGGACAGGCAGGTCTAACTATGGCTACACCTTC CASSERTGRSNYGYTF TRBV6-1 . TRBJ1-2 TRBD1